This TCR beta chain originates from a study of patients and donors after allogeneic stem cell transplantation. TCRdb ran MiXCR on the RT-PCR reads and lists one entry per CDR3 protein. This table has approximately 90,000 distinct CDR3 sequences, around 5% appearing once. This clonotype was detected many times. The CDR3 runs 16 residues. J gave up 2 bases and V 8 bases, and 12 bases lay outside the gene matches. Germline V gene lookup returns CDR1 GTSNPN and CDR2 SVGIG (reference sequence). Sample: blood, either unsorted or a sorted T cell fraction (not recorded which). The sequence was obtained from a human donor who was either an allogeneic HSCT recipient or a stem cell or donor lymphocyte infusion donor (not recorded which). It is not recorded whose cells these are; they may come from a transplant donor. This sequence joins TRBV30 and TRBJ2-6; TRBD1 matches at 7 bases. The CDR3 sequence is CALKRDRAAGANVLTF. CDR3 nucleotides: TGTGCCCTCAAACGTGACAGGGCGGCTGGGGCCAACGTCCTGACTTTC.